The source of this T cell receptor beta chain is a study of blood T cell repertoires in COVID-19. Sequenced by immunoSEQ multiplex PCR; TCRdb stores in-frame clones only, minus some. The sample carries nearly 90,000 clones, 80% to 90% recorded once. The germline gives CDR1 SGHRS, CDR2 YFSETQ. Trimming at V came to 7 bases and at J to 4 bases, leaving 2 bases not matched to a gene. This CDR3 is 13 amino acids long. The source material was peripheral blood. The gene calls are TRBV5-1 and TRBJ1-6, with 7 nucleotides matching TRBD1. The TCR sequence derives from a man older than 75 with acute or convalescent COVID-19. This CDR3 reads CASGTEYNSPLHF. CDR3 in DNA: TGCGCCAGCGGGACAGAGTATAATTCACCCCTCCACTTT.